A single sample is the source of the 21 T cell receptor beta chains below, sequenced in a study of regulatory T cells in long-lasting Graves disease. Regarding time point: newly diagnosed GD, antithyroid drugs for less than 3 months. The authors made the TCR library using RNA they extracted from PBMCs. According to the study, TCR beta libraries were built with iRepertoire HTBI primers and CDR3-region Arm-PCR. TCRdb redid the calling of the multiplex PCR reads with MiXCR, one entry per CDR3 protein. The table has 200,000 to 300,000 distinct CDR3 sequences, 20% seen once; the top ten hold approximately 15%. The sample in question was peripheral blood mononuclear cells (PBMCs), obtained at new diagnosis, from a patient treated with antithyroid drugs. The receptors derive from a female donor with Graves disease.

This clonotype appeared a few times. The chain links TRBV2 to TRBJ2-3; D uncertain. V was trimmed by 6 bases and J by 0 bases, leaving 10 bases between them. The germline V gene has CDR1 SNHLY and CDR2 FYNNEI. The CDR3 consists of 14 residues. CDR3: CASRVSPSTDTQYF. The CDR3 coding sequence is TGTGCCAGCAGGGTCTCCCCTAGCACAGATACGCAGTATTTT.

This clonotype was counted at least ten times. V and J are TRBV2 and TRBJ2-2; D is ambiguous. This CDR3 has 14 amino acids. CDR1 is SNHLY, CDR2 FYNNEI, per germline. V lost 7 bases to trimming and J lost 7 bases, with 16 bases between them. The CDR3 here is CASKALERSGELFF. The CDR3, as DNA: TGTGCCAGCAAGGCCCTGGAGAGAAGCGGGGAGCTGTTTTTT.

This clonotype was detected many times. The chain uses TRBV7-3 and TRBJ2-1; the match to TRBD2 covers 7 bases. Unmatched junction bases numbered 5, after V lost 0 bases and J lost 6 bases. The CDR3 sequence is 15 residues long. Germline CDR1 reads SGHTA; CDR2 reads FQGTGA. The CDR3 coding sequence is TGTGCCAGCAGCTTAACGGGAGGGTATCCCAATGAGCAGTTCTTC. This encodes CASSLTGGYPNEQFF.

This sequence joins TRBV5-1 and TRBJ2-5; possibly TRBD1 or TRBD2 for D (5 bases each). Per the germline V gene, CDR1 is SGHRS and CDR2 is YFSETQ. The CDR3 spans 14 residues. Trimming removed 3 bases at V and 5 bases at J, with 14 bases between. CDR3 loop: CASSSGTQGETQYF. In DNA form, the CDR3 reads TGCGCCAGCAGCTCCGGGACCCAAGGGGAGACCCAGTACTTC.

This clonotype came up many times. The rearrangement uses TRBV20-1 and TRBJ2-3; 8 nucleotides agree with TRBD1. V was pared by 0 bases and J by 2 bases, with 7 bases of the junction left unmatched. The CDR3 loop spans 16 amino acids. Germline CDR1 DFQATT, CDR2 SNEGSKA (reference sequence). The CDR3 DNA is TGCAGTGCTAGAGACGGACGGACAGGGAACACAGATACGCAGTATTTT. Encoded protein: CSARDGRTGNTDTQYF.

This clonotype came up many times. The rearrangement links TRBV27 to TRBJ1-2, with D uncertain. V was cut by 3 bases and J by 8 bases, with 4 bases left in between. Germline V gives CDR1 MNHEY, CDR2 SMNVEV (reference sequence). CDR3 length: 10 residues. The CDR3 loop reads CASSFRGYTF. The CDR3 DNA reads as TGTGCCAGCAGTTTCCGCGGCTACACCTTC.

This clonotype was seen at least ten times. The V call is TRBV5-1, the J call TRBJ1-6, with TRBD1 matching over 7 bases. Germline lookup yields CDR1 SGHRS and CDR2 YFSETQ. The CDR3 runs 15 residues. V trimming: 4 bases; J trimming: 5 bases; junction bases outside the gene matches: 6. CDR3 amino acids: CASSPQGMNNSPLHF. In DNA form, the CDR3 reads TGCGCCAGCAGCCCACAGGGGATGAATAATTCACCCCTCCACTTT. Together with reference TRBV5-1 and TRBJ1-6, the CDR3 gives the full variable domain: KAGVTQTPRYLIKTRGQQVTLSCSPISGHRSVSWYQQTPGQGLQFLFEYFSETQRNKGNFPGRFSGRQFSNSRSEMNVSTLELGDSALYLCASSPQGMNNSPLHFGNGTRLTVT.

The chain carries TRBV13 and TRBJ1-1; no clear D. V shed 2 bases and J shed 1 base, with 8 bases lying between them. This CDR3 region has 14 residues. The germline V gene has CDR1 PRHDT and CDR2 FYEKMQ (reference sequence). CDR3 DNA: TGTGCCAGCAGCTTAAGGACCACGAACACTGAAGCTTTCTTT. Protein sequence: CASSLRTTNTEAFF.

This clonotype occurred a few times. This chain uses TRBV4-2 with TRBJ1-5; D is perhaps TRBD1 (5 bases). Germline CDR1 reads LGHNA; CDR2 reads YNFKEQ. Trimming took off 3 bases at V and 5 bases at J, with 11 bases between the two ends. The CDR3 is made up of 14 amino acids. CDR3 residues: CASSQTDRDQPQHF. The DNA for the CDR3 is TGTGCCAGCAGCCAGACAGACCGGGATCAGCCCCAGCATTTT.

The chain recombines TRBV6-1 with TRBJ1-2; 7 bases map to TRBD1. This CDR3 has 17 residues. The V gene's germline CDR1 is MNHNS and CDR2 SASEGT. Germline trimming cut 7 bases from V and 2 bases from J; bases unmatched to any gene: 16. This chain's CDR3 is CASNQVFTTGLNYGYTF. CDR3 DNA: TGTGCCAGCAACCAAGTTTTTACGACAGGGCTCAACTATGGCTACACCTTC.

This rearrangement joins TRBV5-1 to TRBJ2-1; 13 bases line up with TRBD2. The CDR3 contains 17 residues. The V gene's germline CDR1 is SGHRS and CDR2 YFSETQ. V was pared by 3 bases and J by 4 bases, with 7 bases of the junction left unmatched. The CDR3 protein is CASSSRTSGGGYNEQFF. Written as DNA, the CDR3 is TGCGCCAGCAGCTCTAGGACTAGCGGGGGAGGGTACAATGAGCAGTTCTTC.

This clonotype occurred many times. The rearrangement uses TRBV20-1 and TRBJ2-7, with TRBD1 identical over 8 bases. J gave up 4 bases and V 3 bases, and 8 bases lay outside the gene matches. Per the germline V gene, CDR1 is DFQATT and CDR2 is SNEGSKA (reference sequence). CDR3 length: 14 residues. The CDR3 spells CSASGMTGEYEQYF. CDR3 DNA sequence: TGCAGTGCTAGCGGGATGACAGGGGAATACGAGCAGTACTTC.

This clonotype was seen only a few times. The J gene is TRBJ1-4, the V gene TRBV6-1; a possible D gene is TRBD1 (6 bases). The CDR3 has 15 amino acids. Germline values: CDR1 MNHNS, CDR2 SASEGT. V lost 5 bases to trimming and J lost 7 bases, with 17 bases between them. CDR3 loop: CASSNPQGSGEKLFF. In nucleotides, the CDR3 is TGTGCCAGCAGTAACCCACAGGGATCCGGTGAAAAACTGTTTTTT.

This clonotype came up many times. The chain employs TRBV24-1 and TRBJ2-1; 9 positions agree with TRBD2. The trim removed 4 bases at V and 6 bases at J, leaving 12 bases unmatched. This CDR3 comprises 17 residues. Germline assignment: CDR1 KGHDR and CDR2 SFDVKD. The CDR3 sequence is CATSDPTTSGRGNEQFF. The CDR3, as DNA: TGTGCCACCAGTGACCCAACGACTAGCGGAAGGGGCAATGAGCAGTTCTTC.

This chain connects TRBV6-2 or TRBV6-3 to TRBJ1-2; TRBD1 matches 12 bases. In germline, CDR1 is MNHEY, CDR2 SVGEGT. The CDR3 length is 17 residues. J was trimmed by 6 bases and V by 6 bases; bases with no gene match: 14. Here the CDR3 reads CASRDRDRGPSSHGYTF. The CDR3 bases are TGTGCCAGCAGGGATAGGGACAGGGGGCCTTCCTCTCATGGCTACACCTTC.

The sample holds many counts of this clonotype. The gene calls are TRBV18 and TRBJ2-3; no reliable D call. Deletions cut 6 bases from V and 6 bases from J, with 7 bases between. CDR3 length: 11 residues. Germline V lookup: CDR1 KGHSH, CDR2 LQKENI. The CDR3 is CASSTQDTQYF. In nucleotides, the CDR3 is TGTGCCAGCTCTACCCAGGATACGCAGTATTTT.

The table lists this clonotype with many counts. Mismatch with germline at one junction end may stem from a read error. The chain uses TRBV5-1 and TRBJ2-1, with 11 bases lining up with TRBD1. The CDR3 covers 15 residues. Germline CDR1 SGHRS, CDR2 YFSETQ. The CDR3 DNA is TGTGCCAGCAGCTCCGGGACAGGGGGGTCCAATGAGCAGTTCTTC. It specifies CASSSGTGGSNEQFF.

J is TRBJ2-3 and V is TRBV4-1; the match to TRBD1 covers 10 bases. The CDR3 covers 16 residues. Germline trimming cut 1 base from V and 4 bases from J; bases unmatched to any gene: 5. Germline V lookup: CDR1 MGHRA, CDR2 YSYEKL. DNA for the CDR3: TGCGCCAGCAGCCAAGCGGACAGGGGGTTGTCAGATACGCAGTATTTT. This sequence encodes CASSQADRGLSDTQYF.

This clonotype was observed many times. The rearrangement joins TRBV12-3 or TRBV12-4 to TRBJ2-1; 9 bases agree with TRBD2. V lost 5 bases to trimming and J lost 3 bases; unmatched junction nucleotides: 8. CDR3 length equals 16 residues. CDR3 in amino acids: CASSPGTSSYYNEQFF. The CDR3 DNA follows: TGTGCCAGCAGTCCCGGGACTAGCAGTTACTACAATGAGCAGTTCTTC.

This clonotype was seen at least ten times. V gene TRBV20-1 combines with J gene TRBJ2-3, with D unresolved. Germline CDR1 DFQATT, CDR2 SNEGSKA (reference sequence). The ends were cut back, 5 bases at V and 1 base at J, with 13 bases in the middle. This CDR3 region has 14 residues. Here the CDR3 DNA reads TGCAGTGCTGACCCAGGCATCGGCACAGATACGCAGTATTTT. It codes for CSADPGIGTDTQYF.

This clonotype was detected ten times or more. The rearrangement uses TRBV2 and TRBJ2-2; D is undetermined. Per the germline V gene, CDR1 is SNHLY and CDR2 is FYNNEI. V dropped 6 bases and J dropped 5 bases, with 7 bases sitting between them. CDR3 length equals 12 residues. CDR3 DNA sequence: TGTGCCAGCAGCTTACTGACCGGGGAGCTGTTTTTT. Encoded protein: CASSLLTGELFF.